Shown below are 27 T cell receptor beta chains from a single sample sequenced in a study of cytomegalovirus exposure and HLA in healthy donors. The PCR had 60 Vbeta and 13 Jbeta primers. Profiling relied on immunoSEQ multiplex PCR, and the TCRdb table lists in-frame clones only, not all of them. The listing records 90,000 to 100,000 clones. The sample was PBMCs. These receptors came from a woman in her thirties in good health and CMV-seronegative.

V gene TRBV7-8 combines with J gene TRBJ1-4; D is possibly TRBD1 (6 bases). Germline V gene sequence: CDR1 SGHVS, CDR2 FQNEAQ. The CDR3 extends over 17 amino acids. V was pared by 3 bases and J by 0 bases, with 14 bases between. The CDR3 DNA is TGTGCCAGCAGCTTTTTGACAGGCACCCCAACTAATGAAAAACTGTTTTTT. It encodes CASSFLTGTPTNEKLFF.

The rearrangement links TRBV6-1 to TRBJ1-1; TRBD1 is a possible D gene (5 bases). Germline V gene sequence: CDR1 MNHNS, CDR2 SASEGT. The CDR3 is 13 residues long. The ends were cut back, 5 bases at V and 5 bases at J, with 12 bases in the middle. The DNA of the CDR3 is TGTGCCAGCAGTAATCCGGGACTAACTGAAGCTTTCTTT. The encoded protein is CASSNPGLTEAFF.

The chain uses TRBV2 and TRBJ1-5; D ambiguous. V gave up 7 bases and J gave up 0 bases, with 10 bases separating them. Per the germline V gene, CDR1 is SNHLY and CDR2 is FYNNEI. This CDR3 spans 14 amino acids. CDR3 residues: CASTETNSNQPQHF. The DNA of the CDR3 is TGTGCCAGCACCGAGACAAATAGCAATCAGCCCCAGCATTTT.

This chain connects TRBV6-1 to TRBJ1-1; 9 bases are shared with TRBD1. CDR3 length: 14 residues. J gave up 3 bases and V 6 bases, and 5 bases lay outside the gene matches. Germline-derived CDR1 and CDR2 are MNHNS and SASEGT. CDR3 coding DNA: TGTGCCAGCAGGGACAGGGGCTTGGACACTGAAGCTTTCTTT. Residues: CASRDRGLDTEAFF.

V and J are TRBV19 and TRBJ2-1; TRBD1 matches 7 bases. The CDR3 contains 12 residues. The germline gives CDR1 LNHDA, CDR2 SQIVND (reference sequence). Losses at the gene ends were 7 bases for V and 9 bases for J; bases not matched to a gene: 6. CDR3 sequence: CASTVGGIEQFF. Written as DNA, the CDR3 is TGTGCCAGTACCGTAGGGGGCATTGAGCAGTTCTTC.

The chain has TRBV7-2 and TRBJ2-1, with TRBD2 matching over 14 bases. The germline CDR1 and CDR2 sequences are SGHTA and FQGNSA. This CDR3 comprises 17 residues. Trimming at V came to 5 bases and at J to 4 bases, leaving 7 bases not matched to a gene. CDR3 sequence reads: CASSDPGLAGVYNEQFF. Written as DNA, the CDR3 is TGTGCCAGCAGCGACCCGGGACTAGCGGGGGTATACAATGAGCAGTTCTTC. The full variable domain, completed using reference TRBV7-2 and TRBJ2-1, is GAGVSQSPSNKVTEKGKDVELRCDPISGHTALYWYRQSLGQGLEFLIYFQGNSAPDKSGLPSDRFSAERTGGSVSTLTIQRTQQEDSAVYLCASSDPGLAGVYNEQFFGPGTRLTVL.

CDR3 sequence (DNA): TGTGCCAGCAGCCTTTACCCCGGGACTAGCTCCTACGAGCAGTACTTC. It codes for CASSLYPGTSSYEQYF. The chain employs TRBV11-1 and TRBJ2-7; the match to TRBD2 covers 8 bases. CDR1 and CDR2 from the germline V gene are SGHAT and FQDESV (reference sequence). The CDR3 is 16 amino acids. Unmatched junction bases numbered 9, after V lost 5 bases and J lost 0 bases.

The rearrangement uses TRBV4-1 and TRBJ2-5; 7 bases align to TRBD1. V gave up 4 bases and J gave up 1 base; unmatched junction bases: 15. Germline V CDR1 and CDR2: MGHRA, YSYEKL. This CDR3 is built from 18 residues. The CDR3 here is CASSPRGTSGTAQETQYF. DNA for the CDR3: TGCGCCAGCAGCCCCCGTGGAACTTCCGGGACAGCCCAAGAGACCCAGTACTTC.

The chain is built from TRBV15 and TRBJ2-1; no reliable D call. Germline CDR1 LNHNV, CDR2 YYDKDF (reference sequence). This CDR3 spans 15 amino acids. With 2 bases removed from V and 0 bases from J, the gap between germline ends came to 8 bases. As DNA, the CDR3 is TGTGCCACCAGCAGATACTCGAGCTCCTACAATGAGCAGTTCTTC. This encodes CATSRYSSSYNEQFF.

The chain is built from TRBV5-8 and TRBJ1-5; perhaps TRBD1 as D (5 bases). The CDR3 is 14 residues long. Germline CDR1 and CDR2: SGHTS and YDEGEE. Between the trimmed V and J ends, which lost 2 bases and 5 bases, there was a span of 11 bases. Here the CDR3 reads CASSLMPGDQPQHF. The CDR3 region has the DNA TGTGCCAGCAGCTTAATGCCGGGGGATCAGCCCCAGCATTTT.

The V and J genes are TRBV2 and TRBJ2-5, with D unresolved. Trimming stripped 4 bases from V and 5 bases from J, with 11 bases between. The CDR3 contains 13 residues. Germline V CDR1 and CDR2: SNHLY, FYNNEI. Written as DNA, the CDR3 is TGTGCCAGCAGTGCGAACGTTCAGGAGACCCAGTACTTC. Translation: CASSANVQETQYF.

J is TRBJ1-5 and V is TRBV5-6; possibly TRBD1 for D (5 bases). V lost 1 base, J lost 3 bases, and 14 bases lay in between. Germline values: CDR1 SGHDT, CDR2 YYEEEE. The CDR3 length is 16 residues. The CDR3 here is CASSLYGQQDNQPQHF. CDR3 in DNA: TGTGCCAGCAGCTTGTACGGACAACAGGACAATCAGCCCCAGCATTTT.

The V gene is TRBV27, the J gene TRBJ2-3; possible D gene TRBD1, 6 bases. The CDR3 sequence is 16 residues long. V was pared by 2 bases and J by 3 bases, with 15 bases between. Looked up from germline, CDR1 is MNHEY and CDR2 is SMNVEV (reference sequence). The CDR3 nucleotides are TGTGCCAGCAGTTTACAGGGGCCTTGGGGGACAGATACGCAGTATTTT. The encoded protein is CASSLQGPWGTDTQYF.

The chain recombines TRBV19 with TRBJ2-5; D is unclear. Trimming shortened V by 2 bases and J by 4 bases, and 8 bases separated the two germline ends. CDR3 length: 13 residues. Germline loops: CDR1 LNHDA, CDR2 SQIVND (reference sequence). Here the CDR3 DNA reads TGTGCCAGTAGTATAATGGCTTCAGAGACCCAGTACTTC. Encoded protein: CASSIMASETQYF.

The J gene is TRBJ2-7, the V gene TRBV6-5; TRBD1 aligns across 7 bases. Trimming at V came to 6 bases and at J to 2 bases, leaving 10 bases not matched to a gene. The CDR3 is 15 residues long. CDR1 and CDR2 from the germline V gene are MNHEY and SVGAGI. The CDR3 nucleotides are TGTGCCAGCAGAGAACGCCGGGACAGTCCCTACGAGCAGTACTTC. Its protein is CASRERRDSPYEQYF.

This chain joins TRBV7-9 and TRBJ1-3; D not certain. V was clipped by 7 bases and J by 4 bases, with 17 bases between them. The germline V gene has CDR1 SEHNR and CDR2 FQNEAQ (reference sequence). There are 15 residues in the CDR3. The CDR3 coding sequence is TGTGCCAGCATCCCGGCGGGCCTGGGAGGAAACACCATATATTTT. Its translation is CASIPAGLGGNTIYF.

The chain is built from TRBV6-6 and TRBJ2-1; no definite D call. CDR3 length equals 15 residues. The ends were cut back, 1 base at V and 0 bases at J, with 7 bases in the middle. The germline V gene has CDR1 MNHNY and CDR2 SVGAGI (reference sequence). The CDR3 sequence is CASSYWASSYNEQFF. DNA for the CDR3: TGTGCCAGCAGTTACTGGGCCTCCTCCTACAATGAGCAGTTCTTC.

The chain uses TRBV23-1 and TRBJ1-5; TRBD1 matches 10 bases. TRBV23-1 has ORF status, its function being uncertain. The CDR3 has 19 amino acids. The trim removed 1 base at V and 0 bases at J, leaving 9 bases unmatched. This CDR3 reads CASSQLGDRGPPSNQPQHF. The CDR3 nucleotides are TGCGCCAGCAGTCAATTAGGAGACAGGGGGCCGCCTAGCAATCAGCCCCAGCATTTT.

This chain links TRBV27 with TRBJ1-1, with 7 bases lining up with TRBD1. Germline CDR1 is MNHEY and CDR2 is SMNVEV (reference sequence). V was pared by 1 base and J by 2 bases, with 7 bases of the junction left unmatched. There are 16 residues in the CDR3. This CDR3 is CASSLWAGTANTEAFF. In DNA, the CDR3 is TGTGCCAGCAGTTTATGGGCCGGGACAGCTAACACTGAAGCTTTCTTT.

V and J are TRBV5-1 and TRBJ2-5; no definite D call. Trimming left V 2 bases short and J 5 bases short, with 7 bases between. The CDR3 totals 12 residues. Germline V gene lookup returns CDR1 SGHRS and CDR2 YFSETQ. This CDR3 reads CASSLYGETQYF. In DNA form, the CDR3 reads TGCGCCAGCAGCTTATACGGTGAGACCCAGTACTTC.

The gene calls are TRBV4-2 and TRBJ2-1; 7 positions match TRBD2. The CDR3 is 18 residues long. Trimming cost V 2 bases and J 2 bases; bases outside gene matches: 12. Germline CDR1 LGHNA, CDR2 YNFKEQ. The CDR3 DNA is TGTGCCAGCAGCCAAATCGTCTTCGGGGGGACCACCTACAATGAGCAGTTCTTC. Residues: CASSQIVFGGTTYNEQFF.

This sequence joins TRBV18 and TRBJ1-6, with a possible D match to TRBD1 (6 bases). CDR1 is KGHSH and CDR2 is LQKENI in the germline V gene. Trimming shortened V by 10 bases and J by 10 bases, and 17 bases separated the two germline ends. This CDR3 has 13 amino acids. The CDR3 spells CANRAGVDSPLHF. In DNA, the CDR3 is TGTGCCAATAGGGCAGGGGTCGACTCACCCCTCCACTTT.

The chain recombines TRBV5-6 with TRBJ2-7; possible D gene TRBD2, 5 bases. The CDR3 spans 12 residues. CDR1 and CDR2 from the germline V gene are SGHDT and YYEEEE. V lost 2 bases to trimming and J lost 3 bases, with 6 bases between them. The CDR3 loop is CASSLGLYEQYF. The CDR3 region has the DNA TGTGCCAGCAGCTTAGGACTCTACGAGCAGTACTTC.

In DNA, the CDR3 is TGTGCCAGCAGCTTAGATAGCTACTCTGGAAACACCATATATTTT. Translating gives CASSLDSYSGNTIYF. The J gene is TRBJ1-3, the V gene TRBV7-9; D ambiguous. Deletions cut 1 base from V and 0 bases from J, with 7 bases between. The germline CDR1 and CDR2 sequences are SEHNR and FQNEAQ (reference sequence). CDR3 length: 15 amino acids. Drawing the rest from reference TRBV7-9 and TRBJ1-3, the complete variable domain is DTGVSQNPRHKITKRGQNVTFRCDPISEHNRLYWYRQTLGQGPEFLTYFQNEAQLEKSRLLSDRFSAERPKGSFSTLEIQRTEQGDSAMYLCASSLDSYSGNTIYFGEGSWLTVV.

This chain uses TRBV25-1 with TRBJ1-4; D uncertain. From germline, CDR1 is MGHDK and CDR2 SYGVNS. The germline V and J ends were trimmed by 1 base and 0 bases, with 9 bases remaining between them. The CDR3 runs 16 residues. CDR3 amino acids: CASSEWGVATNEKLFF. The CDR3 nucleotides are TGTGCCAGCAGTGAATGGGGAGTTGCAACTAATGAAAAACTGTTTTTT.

The chain has TRBV5-1 and TRBJ1-1, with a weak D call TRBD1 (5 bases). The CDR3 runs 16 residues. Trimming removed 3 bases at V and 11 bases at J, with 26 bases between. In germline, CDR1 is SGHRS, CDR2 YFSETQ. CDR3 sequence (DNA): TGCGCCAGCAGCTCTACGGGGGATATCACCTTCTCGAGGGCTTTCTTT. Its translation is CASSSTGDITFSRAFF. Together with reference TRBV5-1 and TRBJ1-1, the CDR3 gives the full variable domain: KAGVTQTPRYLIKTRGQQVTLSCSPISGHRSVSWYQQTPGQGLQFLFEYFSETQRNKGNFPGRFSGRQFSNSRSEMNVSTLELGDSALYLCASSSTGDITFSRAFFGQGTRLTVV.

The chain carries TRBV7-9 and TRBJ2-7; the match to TRBD1 covers 8 bases. Trimming cost V 7 bases and J 2 bases; bases outside gene matches: 4. Germline CDR1 SEHNR, CDR2 FQNEAQ (reference sequence). The CDR3 has 13 residues. CDR3 DNA sequence: TGTGCCAGCAATAAACAGGGGGCCTACGAGCAGTACTTC. Translated, it gives CASNKQGAYEQYF.